This T cell receptor (beta chain) came from a study of OX40 agonist ivuxolimab in advanced cancers. Study summary: Ivuxolimab is a fully human IgG2 antibody that activates OX40 (CD134). Dose-escalation subjects each had hepatocellular carcinoma, melanoma, renal cell or head and neck cancer. Partial responses, seen in three patients, involved one hepatocellular carcinoma and two cutaneous melanomas. Study outcomes and limitations: Compared with CD4+, CD8+ T cells on average had more expanded clones.

Profiling relied on immunoSEQ multiplex PCR, and the TCRdb table lists in-frame clones only, not all of them. The sample holds around 20,000 clones, about 80% seen once. The ends lost 3 bases at V and 7 bases at J; junction bases unmatched: 4. Germline V gene sequence: CDR1 MNHNS, CDR2 SASEGT. The CDR3 has 14 residues. The sample holds a few counts of this clone. Antigen unknown. The sample was CD4+ or CD8+ T cells sorted from blood, taken in a trial of the OX40 agonist ivuxolimab. This rearrangement joins TRBV6-1 to TRBJ2-2; the match to TRBD1 covers 8 bases. This receptor was identified in an adult with an advanced solid tumor such as melanoma, head and neck, liver or kidney cancer. CDR3 sequence reads: CASSDRGRSGELFF. The CDR3 DNA is TGTGCCAGCAGTGACAGGGGGCGCAGCGGGGAGCTGTTTTTT.